The present T cell receptor (beta chain) was sequenced within a study of persistence of HIV-infected CD4 T cells. Cells were stimulated nonspecifically with anti-CD3/anti-CD28 magnetic beads. Sorting of responding CD4+ T cells relied on upregulated CD40 ligand together with CD69. This CDR3 has 15 residues. The germline V gene has CDR1 SGHRS and CDR2 YFSETQ. Trimming removed 0 bases from V and 8 bases from J, with 18 bases in between. A note on this clone: Its antigen is not known.

The immunoSEQ assay was version 4, run in survey mode. Assay: immunoSEQ multiplex PCR; the TCRdb copy retains only in-frame clones and omits some. The table shows 44,000 or so clones, with just over 90% occurring only once. Sequenced material: CD4+ T cells sorted from PBMCs after approximately 19-hour stimulation, taken from a patient who received antiretroviral therapy. This sequence joins TRBV5-1 and TRBJ2-7, with D unresolved. The TCR comes from an adult man with HIV who was CMV-seropositive. Here the CDR3 reads CASSLGAEVFRKQYF. Written as DNA, the CDR3 is TGCGCCAGCAGCTTGGGAGCCGAAGTGTTTAGAAAGCAGTACTTC.